One sample yielded the 14 T cell receptor beta chains listed below, sequenced in a study of identical twins. TCRdb reanalysed the 5' RACE reads using MiXCR and keeps one entry per CDR3 protein. The repertoire holds 350,000 to 400,000 distinct CDR3 sequences, 9% seen once, with under 9.5% in the top ten. Input material: naive T cells sorted from blood. These receptors came from a woman in her forties or fifties in good health.

This clonotype was seen only a few times. The chain is built from TRBV3-1 and TRBJ2-1; TRBD2 agrees at 8 bases. The CDR3 consists of 15 residues. Germline-derived CDR1 and CDR2 are LGHDT and YNNKEL (reference sequence). V lost 1 base to trimming and J lost 6 bases; unmatched junction nucleotides: 5. CDR3 in amino acids: CASSQGGLDRNEQFF. The CDR3 nucleotides read TGTGCCAGCAGCCAAGGGGGACTAGATCGCAATGAGCAGTTCTTC.

This clonotype showed up just a few times. The chain carries TRBV15 and TRBJ2-2, with 7 bases lining up with TRBD2. The ends lost 0 bases at V and 5 bases at J; junction bases unmatched: 3. The CDR3 consists of 15 residues. CDR1 and CDR2 (germline): LNHNV, YYDKDF (reference sequence). DNA of the CDR3: TGTGCCACCAGCAGAGATGCGGGAGAGACCGGGGAGCTGTTTTTT. The encoded protein is CATSRDAGETGELFF.

This clonotype turned up a few times. The rearrangement joins TRBV29-1 to TRBJ2-1; a weak D match, TRBD2 (5 bases). V gave up 5 bases and J gave up 1 base, with 18 bases separating them. Germline V gene lookup returns CDR1 SQVTM and CDR2 ANQGSEA. CDR3 length: 16 residues. The CDR3, as DNA: TGCAGCGTTTTGGTGCCCGGGGTAGGATCCTACAATGAGCAGTTCTTC. Protein product: CSVLVPGVGSYNEQFF.

The rearrangement links TRBV9 to TRBJ1-2; 7 bases agree with TRBD1. There are 15 residues in the CDR3. The ends lost 3 bases at V and 4 bases at J; junction bases unmatched: 9. CDR1 is SGDLS and CDR2 is YYNGEE in the germline V gene. CDR3 nucleotides: TGTGCCAGCAGCGGTCAGGGGGTAGGGAGCTATGGCTACACCTTC. It encodes CASSGQGVGSYGYTF.

A few counts support this clonotype. V and J are TRBV5-1 and TRBJ1-1; no clear D. This CDR3 contains 15 residues. Germline V gives CDR1 SGHRS, CDR2 YFSETQ. The V gene lost 0 bases and the J gene lost 1 base, with 10 bases spanning the gap. CDR3 DNA sequence: TGCGCCAGCAGCTTGGAGGTACATAGGAACACTGAAGCTTTCTTT. Encoded protein: CASSLEVHRNTEAFF.

About this clonotype: The germline gene is not matched at one end of the junction; a read error may be the cause. V is TRBV11-3 and J is TRBJ1-2, with 8 bases that match TRBD1. Germline assignment: CDR1 SGHNT and CDR2 YENEEA. CDR3 length: 13 amino acids. For the CDR3, the DNA is TGTGCCAGCAGTTTCGGGACAGGAGATGGCCACACCTTC. Translating it yields CASSFGTGDGHTF.

This clonotype occurred many times. V and J are TRBV7-9 and TRBJ2-7, with D possibly TRBD2 on 5 matching bases. V dropped 5 bases and J dropped 2 bases, with 19 bases sitting between them. CDR1 and CDR2 from the germline V gene are SEHNR and FQNEAQ (reference sequence). This CDR3 contains 16 residues. CDR3 protein: CASSELLLASTYEQYF. In DNA form, the CDR3 reads TGTGCCAGCAGCGAACTATTGCTAGCATCAACCTACGAGCAGTACTTC.

This clonotype was seen more than once but under ten times. The chain joins TRBV10-3 to TRBJ1-6; a weak D match, TRBD1 (5 bases). V was clipped by 3 bases and J by 5 bases, with 5 bases between them. This CDR3 comprises 13 residues. Germline CDR1 ENHRY, CDR2 SYGVKD. This chain's CDR3 is CAISDRDNSPLHF. CDR3 nucleotide sequence: TGTGCCATCAGTGACAGGGATAATTCACCCCTCCACTTT.

The chain is built from TRBV5-6 and TRBJ2-5, with D uncertain. In germline, CDR1 is SGHDT, CDR2 YYEEEE. V lost 10 bases and J lost 5, with 6 bases in between. The CDR3 runs to 9 residues. The CDR3 loop reads CAPPETQYF. The CDR3 DNA reads as TGTGCCCCCCCGGAGACCCAGTACTTC.

The chain employs TRBV11-2 and TRBJ2-7; D remains unclear. The CDR3 has 14 residues. The V gene lost 4 bases and the J gene lost 6 bases, with 16 bases spanning the gap. Germline V gene lookup returns CDR1 SGHAT and CDR2 FQNNGV. Here the CDR3 reads CASSSNGGNCEQYV. The DNA for the CDR3 is TGTGCCAGCAGCTCTAACGGCGGCAATTGCGAGCAGTACGTC.

The sample holds many counts of this clonotype. The chain couples TRBV7-9 to TRBJ1-1, with D unclear. Looked up from germline, CDR1 is SEHNR and CDR2 is FQNEAQ (reference sequence). The ends were cut back, 2 bases at V and 5 bases at J, with 0 bases in the middle. The CDR3 length is 10 residues. CDR3 residues: CASSLTEAFF. The CDR3 DNA is TGTGCCAGCAGCTTAACTGAAGCTTTCTTT.

Remarks on this clonotype: The final CDR3 position lacks the conserved phenylalanine or tryptophan, pointing to a likely read error. It is unclear where the CDR3 begins or ends on the DNA, so no DNA is shown, and the CDR3 is as TCRdb lists it. The chain employs TRBV3-1 and TRBJ2-7; the D call of TRBD2 is as the table states it, not checked on the DNA. Germline V lookup: CDR1 LGHDT, CDR2 YNNKEL (reference sequence). The CDR3 comprises 12 residues, both ends counted. The CDR3 protein is CASSPPPDRTRD.

The genes are TRBV21-1 and TRBJ2-7; no DNA check was done on the table's D call, TRBD1. TRBV21-1 is termed a pseudogene. The CDR3 totals 11 residues. The CDR3 spells CASSTPGKVYV. CDR3 nucleotide sequence: TGTGCCAGCAGCACCCCCGGGAAGGTGTACGTC.

The chain employs TRBV24-1 and TRBJ2-2, with D uncertain. V was pared by 8 bases and J by 0 bases, with 9 bases between. The germline V gene has CDR1 KGHDR and CDR2 SFDVKD. The CDR3 extends over 14 amino acids. CDR3 in DNA: TGTGCCACCACGGGTGCTCCGAACACCGGGGAGCTGTTTTTT. Protein sequence: CATTGAPNTGELFF.